The clone carrying this TCR beta chain is labeled medium-sized based on frequency. What it binds is not known. At the DNA level, this CDR3 is encoded by other sequences in the same sample as well. The sample is drawn from a study of cytomegalovirus exposure and HLA in healthy donors. General observations from the study: Reportedly, fewer N-insertions than the approximately 700-donor mean appeared in an Asian-associated ancestry cluster in a later analysis.

The study ran its PCR with 60 Vbeta and 13 Jbeta primers. TCRdb keeps only in-frame clones here, not all; method: immunoSEQ multiplex PCR. This listing includes around 77,000 clones. Germline CDR1 is MGHRA and CDR2 is YSYEKL. CDR3 size: 13 residues. Trimming left V 0 bases short and J 1 base short, with 3 bases between. The chain links TRBV4-1 to TRBJ1-2; D gene ambiguous. What was sequenced was PBMCs. The sequence derives from a man aged 50 or older in good health and CMV-seropositive. CDR3 DNA: TGCGCCAGCAGCCAAGAGAGTAACTATGGCTACACCTTC. Translation: CASSQESNYGYTF.